The 2 T cell receptor beta chains given below trace back to one sample, sequenced in a study of T cell responses to AZD1222 COVID-19 vaccine (dated by TCRdb to the early 2020s). Taken with the paper, the label for time point translates to: about 28 days (+/-7) after the second vaccine dose. The method was the immunoSEQ multiplex PCR assay. TCRdb re-hosts the immuneACCESS table, in-frame sequences only. Its copies lack some clones; in the studies checked, an unresolved V gene accounts for under half of them, and the cause for the rest is not known. This sample gives some 130,000 clones in total; over 80% of them show up just once. The ten largest clones capture less than 3.5% of the sample. Sample: peripheral blood, taken 28 days after the second AZD1222 dose. These receptors came from an adult who received the AZD1222 COVID-19 vaccine.

This clone appeared a single time. The genes are TRBV7-9 and TRBJ2-4; 9 nucleotides agree with TRBD2. J lost 8 bases, V lost 6 bases, and 8 bases had no gene match. Germline V gene sequence: CDR1 SEHNR, CDR2 FQNEAQ (reference sequence). The CDR3 loop spans 14 amino acids. In nucleotides, the CDR3 is TGTGCCAGCAGGCCTGGCGGGAGGGTCCACATTCAGTACTTC. Protein sequence: CASRPGGRVHIQYF.

This chain links TRBV7-2 with TRBJ2-3; 8 nucleotides align to TRBD2. The CDR3 is 16 amino acids. Per the germline V gene, CDR1 is SGHTA and CDR2 is FQGNSA. With 1 base clipped from V and 4 bases from J, the junction kept 7 bases outside the gene matches. The CDR3 is CASSLGLAGLSDTQYF. CDR3 nucleotides: TGTGCCAGCAGCTTAGGCTTAGCGGGATTATCAGATACGCAGTATTTT.